These 31 T cell receptor beta chains were sequenced from one sample in a study of cytomegalovirus exposure and HLA in healthy donors. PCR amplification relied on 60 Vbeta primers (plus 13 Jbeta primers). TCRdb keeps only in-frame clones here, not all; method: immunoSEQ multiplex PCR. The sample contains 95,000 to 150,000 clones, around four fifths of which appear only once. Sequencing was done on a sample of PBMCs. These receptors were obtained from a middle-aged man in good health and CMV-seronegative.

This rearrangement joins TRBV7-9 to TRBJ1-1; D is perhaps TRBD1 (6 bases). The germline gives CDR1 SEHNR, CDR2 FQNEAQ (reference sequence). V lost 4 bases, J lost 0 bases, and 18 bases lay in between. The CDR3 length is 17 residues. Here the CDR3 DNA reads TGTGCCAGCAGCTCTCAGGGTGCAGGGGTGGTGAACACTGAAGCTTTCTTT. Translation gives CASSSQGAGVVNTEAFF.

V gene TRBV30 combines with J gene TRBJ1-2; no definite D call. The V and J ends lost 4 bases and 2 bases respectively, with 17 bases between them. The CDR3 has 15 amino acids. Germline loops: CDR1 GTSNPN, CDR2 SVGIG (reference sequence). In nucleotides, the CDR3 is TGTGCCTGGAATCCCCCAGCGAATCTCAACTATGGCTACACCTTC. It encodes CAWNPPANLNYGYTF. The full variable domain, with the rest looked up from reference TRBV30 and TRBJ1-2, is SQTIHQWPATLVQPVGSPLSLECTVEGTSNPNLYWYRQAAGRGLQLLFYSVGIGQISSEVPQNLSASRPQDRQFILSSKKLLLSDSGFYLCAWNPPANLNYGYTFGSGTRLTVV.

This clone was found a few times. This chain links TRBV27 with TRBJ2-7; 8 bases match TRBD1. Trimming took 6 bases from V and 2 from J; bases not matched to a gene: 6. The CDR3 totals 14 residues. Germline lookup yields CDR1 MNHEY and CDR2 SMNVEV (reference sequence). The CDR3 region is CASRPRDRPYEQYF. The DNA of the CDR3 is TGTGCCAGCAGACCCCGGGACAGGCCCTACGAGCAGTACTTC.

The V and J genes are TRBV29-1 and TRBJ1-4; TRBD1 matches 7 bases. The V segment lost 7 bases and the J segment 7 bases; nucleotides outside the gene matches: 18. The CDR3 runs 16 residues. The germline gives CDR1 SQVTM, CDR2 ANQGSEA. CDR3 region: CSAGTVLSGRPEKLFF. The CDR3 nucleotides are TGCAGCGCCGGGACAGTCCTTTCGGGGCGACCTGAAAAACTGTTTTTT.

V is TRBV25-1 and J is TRBJ2-1, with a weak D call TRBD1 (7 bases). V was clipped by 4 bases and J by 8 bases, with 12 bases between them. This CDR3 has 13 residues. Germline assignment: CDR1 MGHDK and CDR2 SYGVNS. As DNA, the CDR3 is TGTGCCAGCAGTGCAGGGGGGTATGATGAGCAGTTCTTC. Translating it yields CASSAGGYDEQFF.

The V gene is TRBV28, the J gene TRBJ2-1, with D perhaps TRBD2 (5 bases). Trimming took 8 bases from V and 6 from J, leaving 14 bases between them. From germline, CDR1 is MDHEN and CDR2 SYDVKM. CDR3 size: 13 residues. The CDR3 DNA is TGTGCCAGCGGAAGCGGACCGTTCAATGAGCAGTTCTTC. Translation gives CASGSGPFNEQFF.

The CDR3 region is CASSQGSAANEKLFF. Here the CDR3 DNA reads TGCGCCAGCAGCCAAGGGAGTGCTGCTAATGAAAAACTGTTTTTT. This chain connects TRBV4-3 to TRBJ1-4; D not resolved. Germline V gene data show CDR1 as LGHNA and CDR2 as YSLEER. The CDR3 runs to 15 residues. Trimming shortened V by 1 base and J by 3 bases, and 9 bases separated the two germline ends.

V gene TRBV28 combines with J gene TRBJ1-2, with D unresolved. Germline assignment: CDR1 MDHEN and CDR2 SYDVKM. Deletions cut 3 bases from V and 4 bases from J, with 3 bases between. The CDR3 has 11 amino acids. The CDR3 region is CASSLSYGYTF. CDR3 in DNA: TGTGCCAGCAGTTTGAGCTATGGCTACACCTTC.

In nucleotides, the CDR3 is TGTGCCAGCAGTTACTCGATGTCGGGACATACCTACGAGCAGTACTTC. It yields the protein CASSYSMSGHTYEQYF. V is TRBV6-5 and J is TRBJ2-5; possible D gene TRBD1, 6 bases. Gene TRBJ2-7 matches the end of the DNA better, so the J call may be wrong. The CDR3 is made up of 16 amino acids. Germline CDR1 is MNHEY and CDR2 is SVGAGI.

The genes are TRBV27 and TRBJ2-7; D is possibly TRBD2 (5 bases). The CDR3 sequence is 13 residues long. Germline-derived CDR1 and CDR2 are MNHEY and SMNVEV (reference sequence). V lost 0 bases to trimming and J lost 5 bases, with 8 bases between them. The CDR3 sequence: CASSLSGLNEQYF. The CDR3 DNA is TGTGCCAGCAGTTTATCCGGACTCAACGAGCAGTACTTC.

The chain combines TRBV28 with TRBJ2-2; 8 nucleotides agree with TRBD2. The junction had 12 bases not matched to a gene; V was cut back by 6 bases and J by 6 bases. Per the germline V gene, CDR1 is MDHEN and CDR2 is SYDVKM. The length of the CDR3 is 16 residues. The CDR3 nucleotides read TGTGCCAGCAGCCTTATAACTAGCGGCCTGTCCGGGGAGCTGTTTTTT. Translating it yields CASSLITSGLSGELFF.

V gene TRBV27 combines with J gene TRBJ2-7, with 7 bases lining up with TRBD1. With 6 bases clipped from V and 4 bases from J, the junction kept 18 bases outside the gene matches. The CDR3 contains 17 residues. CDR1 is MNHEY and CDR2 is SMNVEV in the germline V gene (reference sequence). CDR3 nucleotide sequence: TGTGCCAGCAGCCTTCGTAAGACAGGGCGTTTGAAGTACGAGCAGTACTTC. This translates into CASSLRKTGRLKYEQYF.

This sequence joins TRBV18 and TRBJ2-5, with 10 bases identical to TRBD1. Germline CDR1 reads KGHSH; CDR2 reads LQKENI. The length of the CDR3 is 16 residues. V trimming: 3 bases; J trimming: 1 base; junction bases outside the gene matches: 5. CDR3 region: CASSPRGTGVQETQYF. The CDR3 coding sequence is TGTGCCAGCTCACCCCGAGGGACAGGGGTCCAAGAGACCCAGTACTTC.

The chain joins TRBV7-3 to TRBJ1-5; D call uncertain. The CDR3 length is 13 residues. V was cut by 5 bases and J by 5 bases, with 10 bases left in between. Germline lookup yields CDR1 SGHTA and CDR2 FQGTGA. The CDR3 DNA follows: TGTGCCAGCAGCCCAAGCCCGGATCAGCCCCAGCATTTT. Translation: CASSPSPDQPQHF.

V and J are TRBV2 and TRBJ2-3, with D possibly matching TRBD2 (5 bases). V lost 4 bases and J 0 bases, leaving 11 bases between the germline ends. Germline CDR1 reads SNHLY; CDR2 reads FYNNEI. The CDR3 is 15 residues long. The CDR3 sequence: CASSALRVSTDTQYF. As DNA, the CDR3 is TGTGCCAGCAGTGCTTTGAGGGTGAGCACAGATACGCAGTATTTT.

This chain links TRBV11-2 with TRBJ1-2; a weak D match, TRBD1 (6 bases). Trimming pared 5 bases from V and 6 bases from J, leaving 19 bases between. From germline, CDR1 is SGHAT and CDR2 FQNNGV. This CDR3 is 15 amino acids long. DNA for the CDR3: TGTGCCAGCAGCGGGGGGGCTCAGGGACGGGATGGCTACACCTTC. Protein product: CASSGGAQGRDGYTF.

This chain links TRBV6-5 with TRBJ2-3; D possibly corresponds to TRBD1 (6 bases). Germline values: CDR1 MNHEY, CDR2 SVGAGI. The CDR3 length is 13 residues. Deletions cut 7 bases from V and 1 base from J, with 9 bases between. The CDR3 spells CASIKGGTDTQYF. The CDR3 DNA reads as TGTGCCAGCATAAAGGGGGGCACAGATACGCAGTATTTT.

The rearrangement links TRBV10-3 to TRBJ2-1, with D unresolved. CDR3 size: 14 residues. Trimming stripped 1 base from V and 5 bases from J, with 9 bases between. In germline, CDR1 is ENHRY, CDR2 SYGVKD. CDR3 sequence: CAISELQVHNEQFF. The CDR3, as DNA: TGTGCCATCAGTGAGTTGCAGGTCCACAATGAGCAGTTCTTC.

The V and J genes are TRBV14 and TRBJ1-2; D gene ambiguous. The CDR3 extends over 14 amino acids. Trimming removed 0 bases at V and 6 bases at J, with 11 bases between. In germline, CDR1 is SGHDN, CDR2 FVKESK. This chain's CDR3 is CASSQDPGAHGYTF. CDR3 DNA sequence: TGTGCCAGCAGCCAAGATCCGGGTGCTCATGGCTACACCTTC.

The rearrangement joins TRBV7-2 to TRBJ2-5; D remains ambiguous. V lost 3 bases and J lost 5, with 10 bases in between. Germline assignment: CDR1 SGHTA and CDR2 FQGNSA. This CDR3 spans 13 amino acids. CDR3 loop: CASSLTRKETQYF. Here the CDR3 DNA reads TGTGCCAGCAGCTTGACACGGAAGGAGACCCAGTACTTC.

Only a few counts were recorded for this clone. V gene TRBV7-6 combines with J gene TRBJ2-5, with D perhaps matching TRBD2 (6 bases). There are 15 residues in the CDR3. Trimming took off 3 bases at V and 1 base at J, with 12 bases between the two ends. The germline V gene has CDR1 SGHVS and CDR2 FNYEAQ. The DNA of the CDR3 is TGTGCCAGCAGCTTCGGGGGAACAACCCAAGAGACCCAGTACTTC. This translates into CASSFGGTTQETQYF.

The sample holds one count of this clone. This sequence joins TRBV19 and TRBJ1-1, with 8 bases fitting TRBD1. The CDR3 has 13 residues. Germline lookup yields CDR1 LNHDA and CDR2 SQIVND (reference sequence). The V and J ends lost 6 bases and 7 bases, in that order; junction bases with no gene match: 7. The CDR3 DNA reads as TGTGCCAGTAGGTCCAGGGGGCTTATTGAAGCTTTCTTT. Protein sequence: CASRSRGLIEAFF.

A word on this clone: The same CDR3 can be traced to other DNA sequences in this sample. The gene calls are TRBV4-3 and TRBJ2-7, with 7 bases fitting TRBD2. Trimming cost V 4 bases and J 5 bases; bases outside gene matches: 11. The germline CDR1 and CDR2 sequences are LGHNA and YSLEER. The CDR3 length is 15 residues. The CDR3, as DNA: TGCGCCAGCAGCCCCAGAGGCGGGAGTAGTGACGAGCAGTACTTC. Translated: CASSPRGGSSDEQYF.

This clone was counted between two and nine times. V and J are TRBV5-5 and TRBJ1-1; D is undetermined. The CDR3 contains 14 residues. V lost 4 bases and J 1 base, leaving 11 bases between the germline ends. Per germline, CDR1 SGHKS and CDR2 YYEKEE (reference sequence). The chain's CDR3 is CASSTPGWNTEAFF. The CDR3 region has the DNA TGTGCCAGCAGCACTCCGGGATGGAACACTGAAGCTTTCTTT.

This clone was picked up a small number of times. DNA of the CDR3: TGTGCCAGCCTTCAGGGGGTCGGTGAAAAACTGTTTTTT. Protein product: CASLQGVGEKLFF. The chain links TRBV28 to TRBJ1-4, with TRBD1 matching over 7 bases. Germline V CDR1 and CDR2: MDHEN, SYDVKM. The length of the CDR3 is 13 residues. With V trimmed by 8 bases and J by 7 bases, 7 bases remained unmatched. The full variable domain, its missing parts supplied by reference TRBV28 and TRBJ1-4, is DVKVTQSSRYLVKRTGEKVFLECVQDMDHENMFWYRQDPGLGLRLIYFSYDVKMKEKGDIPEGYSVSREKKERFSLILESASTNQTSMYLCASLQGVGEKLFFGSGTQLSVL.

The chain links TRBV30 to TRBJ2-7, with 7 bases aligning to TRBD2. Trimming removed 0 bases from V and 2 bases from J; junction bases left unmatched: 13. Germline V gives CDR1 GTSNPN, CDR2 SVGIG (reference sequence). The CDR3 is 17 residues long. This CDR3 is CAWSVLGPPSGAYEQYF. The CDR3 nucleotides are TGTGCCTGGAGTGTATTGGGACCCCCAAGCGGGGCCTACGAGCAGTACTTC. Full variable domain (rest looked up from reference TRBV30 and TRBJ2-7): SQTIHQWPATLVQPVGSPLSLECTVEGTSNPNLYWYRQAAGRGLQLLFYSVGIGQISSEVPQNLSASRPQDRQFILSSKKLLLSDSGFYLCAWSVLGPPSGAYEQYFGPGTRLTVT.

J is TRBJ1-5 and V is TRBV27, with a tentative D call TRBD1 (6 bases). The CDR3 runs 16 residues. V was shortened by 2 bases and J by 0 bases, with 11 bases between the two germline ends. CDR1 MNHEY and CDR2 SMNVEV come from the germline V gene (reference sequence). DNA of the CDR3: TGTGCCAGCAGTTTAGGGGGCAGCTATAGCAATCAGCCCCAGCATTTT. Residues: CASSLGGSYSNQPQHF.

This chain uses TRBV28 with TRBJ1-1; 7 bases line up with TRBD1. The length of the CDR3 is 13 residues. CDR1 is MDHEN and CDR2 is SYDVKM in the germline V gene. V was clipped by 6 bases and J by 3 bases; unmatched bases: 4. CDR3 sequence (DNA): TGTGCCAGCAGCAAAGGACAGGACACTGAAGCTTTCTTT. Its protein is CASSKGQDTEAFF.

This chain links TRBV7-2 with TRBJ1-3; perhaps TRBD1 as D (6 bases). The CDR3 loop spans 15 amino acids. In germline, CDR1 is SGHTA, CDR2 FQGNSA. V lost 5 bases and J 0 bases, leaving 11 bases between the germline ends. The CDR3 bases are TGTGCCAGCAGCCAACAGGGTAACTCTGGAAACACCATATATTTT. As protein: CASSQQGNSGNTIYF.

This sequence joins TRBV9 and TRBJ2-3; no definite D call. The ends were cut back, 0 bases at V and 5 bases at J, with 22 bases in the middle. The CDR3 consists of 18 residues. The germline CDR1 and CDR2 sequences are SGDLS and YYNGEE. CDR3: CASSVDPIRAELVDTQYF. The CDR3 DNA sequence: TGTGCCAGCAGCGTAGATCCTATTCGCGCGGAGTTGGTAGATACGCAGTATTTT.

The chain is built from TRBV10-3 and TRBJ1-5; D gene ambiguous. The V gene lost 7 bases and the J gene lost 4 bases, with 11 bases spanning the gap. The length of the CDR3 is 13 residues. Germline V lookup: CDR1 ENHRY, CDR2 SYGVKD. The CDR3 bases are TGTGCCATCACCCCCTCCCGGAATCAGCCCCAGCATTTT. This gives the protein CAITPSRNQPQHF.